This T cell receptor (beta chain) originates from a study of blood T cell repertoires in COVID-19. How the authors handled the data: Reference gene primer amplification yielded estimated nucleated cell counts. Profiled with immunoSEQ multiplex PCR; TCRdb holds only in-frame clones, not every one. V, J and clone size reflect that table, while D and trimming were determined from the DNA. The profile shows tens of thousands of clones, approximately 80% of them singletons. Sequencing input: peripheral blood. The clonotype originates from a man between 65 and 85 years old with COVID-19, enrolled during active disease.

The CDR3 is CAPAGIGTEAFF. In nucleotides, the CDR3 is TGTGCCCCAGCGGGGATAGGGACTGAAGCTTTCTTT. The chain has TRBV27 and TRBJ1-1; D remains ambiguous. Looked up from germline, CDR1 is MNHEY and CDR2 is SMNVEV (reference sequence). This CDR3 contains 12 residues. V was clipped by 11 bases and J by 5 bases, with 15 bases between them.